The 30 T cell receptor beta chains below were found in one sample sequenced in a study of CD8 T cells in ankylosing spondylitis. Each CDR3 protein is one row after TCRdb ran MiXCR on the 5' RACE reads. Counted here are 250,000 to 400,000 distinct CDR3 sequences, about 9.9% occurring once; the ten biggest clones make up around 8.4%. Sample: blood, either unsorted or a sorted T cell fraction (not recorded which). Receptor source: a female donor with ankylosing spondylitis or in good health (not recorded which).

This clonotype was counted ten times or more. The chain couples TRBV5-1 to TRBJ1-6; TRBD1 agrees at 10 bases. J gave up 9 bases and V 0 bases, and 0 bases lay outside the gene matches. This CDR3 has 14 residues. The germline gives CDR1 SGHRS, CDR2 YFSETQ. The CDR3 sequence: CASSLGQGASPLHF. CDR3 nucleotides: TGCGCCAGCAGCTTGGGACAGGGGGCTTCACCCCTCCACTTT.

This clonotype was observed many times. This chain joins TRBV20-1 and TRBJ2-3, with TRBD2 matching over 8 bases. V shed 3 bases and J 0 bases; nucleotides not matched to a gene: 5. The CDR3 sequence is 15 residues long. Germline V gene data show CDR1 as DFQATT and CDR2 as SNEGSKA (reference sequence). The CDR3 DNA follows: TGCAGTGCTAGTCGCCCTAGCGGGAGCACAGATACGCAGTATTTT. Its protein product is CSASRPSGSTDTQYF.

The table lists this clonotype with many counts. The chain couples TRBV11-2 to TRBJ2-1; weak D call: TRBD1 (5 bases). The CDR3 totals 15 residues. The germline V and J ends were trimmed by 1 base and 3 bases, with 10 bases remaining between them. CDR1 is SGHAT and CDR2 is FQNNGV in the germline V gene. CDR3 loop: CASSLGLGDYNEQFF. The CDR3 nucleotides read TGTGCCAGCAGCTTAGGGCTAGGGGACTACAATGAGCAGTTCTTC.

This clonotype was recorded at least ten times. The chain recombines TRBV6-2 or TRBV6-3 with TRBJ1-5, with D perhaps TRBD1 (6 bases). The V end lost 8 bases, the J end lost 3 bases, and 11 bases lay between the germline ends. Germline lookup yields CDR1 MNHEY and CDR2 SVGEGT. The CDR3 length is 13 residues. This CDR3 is CASRTDPNQPQHF. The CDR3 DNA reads TGTGCCAGCCGGACAGACCCCAATCAGCCCCAGCATTTT.

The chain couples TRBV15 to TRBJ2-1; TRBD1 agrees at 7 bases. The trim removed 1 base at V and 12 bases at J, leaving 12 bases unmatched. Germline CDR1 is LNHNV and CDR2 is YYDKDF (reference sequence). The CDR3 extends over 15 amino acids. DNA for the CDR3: TGTGCCACCAGCAGAGGAGACAGGGAGATCGATGCGCAGTTCTTC. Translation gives CATSRGDREIDAQFF. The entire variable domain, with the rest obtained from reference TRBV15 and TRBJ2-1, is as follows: DAMVIQNPRYQVTQFGKPVTLSCSQTLNHNVMYWYQQKSSQAPKLLFHYYDKDFNNEADTPDNFQSRRPNTSFCFLDIRSPGLGDTAMYLCATSRGDREIDAQFFGPGTRLTVL.

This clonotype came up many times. This chain's CDR3 is CASSSTSGETQYF. The CDR3 DNA follows: TGTGCCAGCAGTTCGACTAGCGGGGAGACCCAGTACTTC. The rearrangement uses TRBV27 and TRBJ2-5; 10 bases are a match to TRBD2. The CDR3 consists of 13 residues. Germline lookup yields CDR1 MNHEY and CDR2 SMNVEV (reference sequence). The V gene end was trimmed by 4 bases and the J gene end by 5 bases; junction bases not matched to a gene: 1.

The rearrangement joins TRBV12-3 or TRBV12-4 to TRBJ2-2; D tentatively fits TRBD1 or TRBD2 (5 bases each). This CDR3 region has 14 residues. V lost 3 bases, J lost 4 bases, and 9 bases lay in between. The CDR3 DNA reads TGTGCCAGCAGTTTGGGGGATATCACCGGGGAGCTGTTTTTT. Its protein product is CASSLGDITGELFF.

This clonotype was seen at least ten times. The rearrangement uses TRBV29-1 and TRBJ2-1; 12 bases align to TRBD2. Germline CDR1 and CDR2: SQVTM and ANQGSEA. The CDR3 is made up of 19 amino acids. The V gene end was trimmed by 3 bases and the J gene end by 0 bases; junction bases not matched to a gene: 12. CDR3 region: CSVEGILAGGLGSYNEQFF. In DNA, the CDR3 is TGCAGCGTTGAGGGGATTCTAGCGGGAGGGCTTGGCTCCTACAATGAGCAGTTCTTC.

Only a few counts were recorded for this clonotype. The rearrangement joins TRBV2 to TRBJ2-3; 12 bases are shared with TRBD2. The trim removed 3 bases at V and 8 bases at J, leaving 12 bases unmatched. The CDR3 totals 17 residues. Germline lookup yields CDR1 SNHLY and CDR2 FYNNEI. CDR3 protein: CASSDSGLAGPSTTQYF. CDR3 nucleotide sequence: TGTGCCAGCAGTGATTCAGGACTAGCGGGACCCAGTACTACGCAGTATTTT.

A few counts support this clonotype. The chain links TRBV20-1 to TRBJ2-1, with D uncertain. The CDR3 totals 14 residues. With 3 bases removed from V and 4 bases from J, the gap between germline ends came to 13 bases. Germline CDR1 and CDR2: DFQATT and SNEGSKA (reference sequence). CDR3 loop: CSARMASLYNEQFF. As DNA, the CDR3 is TGCAGTGCTAGGATGGCATCTTTATACAATGAGCAGTTCTTC.

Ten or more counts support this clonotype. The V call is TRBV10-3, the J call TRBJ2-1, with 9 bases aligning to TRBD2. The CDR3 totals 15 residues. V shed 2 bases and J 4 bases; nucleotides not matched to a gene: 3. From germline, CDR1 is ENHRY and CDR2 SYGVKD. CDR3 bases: TGTGCCATCAGTGAGGCGAGCGGGGGGTACAATGAGCAGTTCTTC. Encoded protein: CAISEASGGYNEQFF.

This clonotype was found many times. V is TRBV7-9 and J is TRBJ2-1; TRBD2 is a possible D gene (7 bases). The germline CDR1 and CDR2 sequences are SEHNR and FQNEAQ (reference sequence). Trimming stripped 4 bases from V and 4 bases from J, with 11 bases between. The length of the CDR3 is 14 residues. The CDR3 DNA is TGTGCCAGCAGCTACGGGGGGCCATACAATGAGCAGTTCTTC. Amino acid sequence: CASSYGGPYNEQFF. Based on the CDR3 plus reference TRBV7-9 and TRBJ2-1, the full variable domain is DTGVSQNPRHKITKRGQNVTFRCDPISEHNRLYWYRQTLGQGPEFLTYFQNEAQLEKSRLLSDRFSAERPKGSFSTLEIQRTEQGDSAMYLCASSYGGPYNEQFFGPGTRLTVL.

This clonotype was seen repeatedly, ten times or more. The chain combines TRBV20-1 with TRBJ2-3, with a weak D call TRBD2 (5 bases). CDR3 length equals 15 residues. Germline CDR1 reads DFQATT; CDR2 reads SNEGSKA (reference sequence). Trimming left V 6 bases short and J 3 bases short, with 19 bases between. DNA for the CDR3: TGCAGTGCCACGAGAGGCTCGGACTCAACAGATACGCAGTATTTT. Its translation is CSATRGSDSTDTQYF.

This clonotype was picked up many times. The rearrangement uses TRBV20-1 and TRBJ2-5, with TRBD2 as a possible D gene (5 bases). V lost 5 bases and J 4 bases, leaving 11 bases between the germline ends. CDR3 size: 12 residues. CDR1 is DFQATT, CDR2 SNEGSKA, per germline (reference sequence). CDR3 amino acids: CSAGPLAETQYF. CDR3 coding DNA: TGCAGTGCTGGGCCCCTAGCAGAGACCCAGTACTTC.

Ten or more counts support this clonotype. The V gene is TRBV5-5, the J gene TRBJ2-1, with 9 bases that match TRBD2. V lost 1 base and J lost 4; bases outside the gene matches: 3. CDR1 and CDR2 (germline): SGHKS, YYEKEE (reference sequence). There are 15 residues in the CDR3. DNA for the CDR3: TGTGCCAGCAGCTTGCTTACTAGCGGGTACAATGAGCAGTTCTTC. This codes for CASSLLTSGYNEQFF.

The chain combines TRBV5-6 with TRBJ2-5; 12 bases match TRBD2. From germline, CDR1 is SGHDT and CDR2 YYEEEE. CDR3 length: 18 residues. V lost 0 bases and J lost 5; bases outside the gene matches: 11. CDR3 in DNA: TGTGCCAGCAGCTTGGGCCTAGCGGGGGGGCCATTAGAGGAGACCCAGTACTTC. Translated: CASSLGLAGGPLEETQYF.

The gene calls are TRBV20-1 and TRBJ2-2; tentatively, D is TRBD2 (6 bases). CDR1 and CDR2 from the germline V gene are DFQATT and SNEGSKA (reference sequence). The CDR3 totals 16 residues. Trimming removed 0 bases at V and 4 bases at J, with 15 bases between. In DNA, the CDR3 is TGCAGTGCTAGAGACCCCGGGGCGCGGGGCACCGGGGAGCTGTTTTTT. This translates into CSARDPGARGTGELFF.

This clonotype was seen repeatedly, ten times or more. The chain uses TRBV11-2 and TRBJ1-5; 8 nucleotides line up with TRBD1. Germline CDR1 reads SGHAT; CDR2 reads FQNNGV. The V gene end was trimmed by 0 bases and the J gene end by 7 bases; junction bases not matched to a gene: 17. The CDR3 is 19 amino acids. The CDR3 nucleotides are TGTGCCAGCAGCTTAGAATTCGTGTATGAGCAGGGGGCCAAACAGCCCCAGCATTTT. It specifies CASSLEFVYEQGAKQPQHF.

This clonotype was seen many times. The CDR3 sequence is CASSLVSQGVTDTQYF. The CDR3 DNA follows: TGCGCCAGCAGCTTGGTGTCACAGGGAGTCACAGATACGCAGTATTTT. V is TRBV5-1 and J is TRBJ2-3, with TRBD1 as a possible D gene (6 bases). Trimming removed 0 bases from V and 2 bases from J, with 13 bases in between. CDR1 is SGHRS and CDR2 is YFSETQ in the germline V gene. CDR3 size: 16 residues. The variable domain in full, with the rest retrieved from reference TRBV5-1 and TRBJ2-3, is KAGVTQTPRYLIKTRGQQVTLSCSPISGHRSVSWYQQTPGQGLQFLFEYFSETQRNKGNFPGRFSGRQFSNSRSEMNVSTLELGDSALYLCASSLVSQGVTDTQYFGPGTRLTVL.

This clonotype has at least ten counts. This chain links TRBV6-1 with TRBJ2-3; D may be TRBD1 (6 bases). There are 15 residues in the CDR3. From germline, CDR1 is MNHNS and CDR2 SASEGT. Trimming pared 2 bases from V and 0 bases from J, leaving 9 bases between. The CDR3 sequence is CASSESQGSTDTQYF. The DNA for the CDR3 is TGTGCCAGCAGTGAAAGTCAGGGGAGCACAGATACGCAGTATTTT.

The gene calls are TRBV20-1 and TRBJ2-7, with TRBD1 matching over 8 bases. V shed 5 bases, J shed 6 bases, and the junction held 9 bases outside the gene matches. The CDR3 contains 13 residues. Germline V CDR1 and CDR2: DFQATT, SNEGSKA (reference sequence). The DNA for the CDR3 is TGCAGTGCTGCAGGGGGCAGCGGTGGCGAGCAGTACTTC. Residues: CSAAGGSGGEQYF.

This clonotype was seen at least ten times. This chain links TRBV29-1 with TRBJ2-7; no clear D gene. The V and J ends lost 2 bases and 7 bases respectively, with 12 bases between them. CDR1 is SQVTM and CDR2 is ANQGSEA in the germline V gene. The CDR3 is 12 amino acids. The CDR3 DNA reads TGCAGCGTTGAACTGGGTTCGCGGGAGCAGTACTTC. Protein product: CSVELGSREQYF.

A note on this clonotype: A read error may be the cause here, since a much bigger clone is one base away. The CDR3 sequence is CASSRGLAEETQYF. In DNA form, the CDR3 reads TGTGCCAGCAGCCGGGGACTAGCGGAAGAGACCCAGTACTTC. The chain employs TRBV3-1 and TRBJ2-5, with 11 bases matching TRBD2. The CDR3 consists of 14 residues. V trimming: 4 bases; J trimming: 3 bases; junction bases outside the gene matches: 1. Germline CDR1 reads LGHDT; CDR2 reads YNNKEL (reference sequence).

The CDR3 is CASSLTGDSNYGYTF. CDR3 coding DNA: TGCGCCAGCAGCCTGACAGGGGACTCTAACTATGGCTACACCTTC. The genes are TRBV5-1 and TRBJ1-2; 8 bases fit TRBD1. Germline V gives CDR1 SGHRS, CDR2 YFSETQ. V was pared by 4 bases and J by 0 bases, with 5 bases of the junction left unmatched. This CDR3 region has 15 residues. The full variable domain, completed using reference TRBV5-1 and TRBJ1-2, is KAGVTQTPRYLIKTRGQQVTLSCSPISGHRSVSWYQQTPGQGLQFLFEYFSETQRNKGNFPGRFSGRQFSNSRSEMNVSTLELGDSALYLCASSLTGDSNYGYTFGSGTRLTVV.

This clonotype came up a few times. CDR3 loop: CASSPWTGGDTEAFF. As DNA, the CDR3 is TGCGCCAGCAGCCCTTGGACAGGGGGGGACACTGAAGCTTTCTTT. This chain connects TRBV5-1 to TRBJ1-1; 10 nucleotides agree with TRBD1. Losses at the gene ends were 4 bases for V and 3 bases for J; bases not matched to a gene: 6. The CDR3 totals 15 residues. Germline CDR1 SGHRS, CDR2 YFSETQ.

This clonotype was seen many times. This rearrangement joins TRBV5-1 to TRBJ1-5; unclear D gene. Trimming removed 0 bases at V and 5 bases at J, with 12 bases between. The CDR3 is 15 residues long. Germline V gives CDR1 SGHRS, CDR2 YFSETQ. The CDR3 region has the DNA TGCGCCAGCAGCTTGGCGCCCACCGCCGATCAGCCCCAGCATTTT. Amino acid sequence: CASSLAPTADQPQHF.

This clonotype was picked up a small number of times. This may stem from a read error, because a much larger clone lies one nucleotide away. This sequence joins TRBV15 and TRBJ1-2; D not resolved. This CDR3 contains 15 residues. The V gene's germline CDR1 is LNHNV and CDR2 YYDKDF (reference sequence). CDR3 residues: CATSRDRKISYGYPF. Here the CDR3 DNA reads TGTGCCACCAGCAGAGATCGGAAAATATCCTACGGCTACCCCTTC.

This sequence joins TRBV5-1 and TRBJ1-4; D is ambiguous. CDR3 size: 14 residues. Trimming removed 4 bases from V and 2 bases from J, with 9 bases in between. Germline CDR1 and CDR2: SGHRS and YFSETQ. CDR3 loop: CASSPSETNEKLFF. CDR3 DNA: TGCGCCAGCAGCCCTTCGGAGACTAATGAAAAACTGTTTTTT.

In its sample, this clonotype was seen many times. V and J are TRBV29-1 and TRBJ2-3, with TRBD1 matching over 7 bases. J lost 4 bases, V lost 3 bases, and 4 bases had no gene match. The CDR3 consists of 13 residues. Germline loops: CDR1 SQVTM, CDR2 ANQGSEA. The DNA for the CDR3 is TGCAGCGTTGATGAGCAGGGGGCAGATACGCAGTATTTT. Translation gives CSVDEQGADTQYF.

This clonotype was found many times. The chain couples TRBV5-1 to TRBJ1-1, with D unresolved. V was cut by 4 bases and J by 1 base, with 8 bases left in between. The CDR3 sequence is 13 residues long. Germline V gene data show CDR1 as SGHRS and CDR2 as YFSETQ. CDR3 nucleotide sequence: TGCGCCAGCAGCCACACAGCGAACACTGAAGCTTTCTTT. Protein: CASSHTANTEAFF. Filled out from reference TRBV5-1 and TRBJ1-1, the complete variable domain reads KAGVTQTPRYLIKTRGQQVTLSCSPISGHRSVSWYQQTPGQGLQFLFEYFSETQRNKGNFPGRFSGRQFSNSRSEMNVSTLELGDSALYLCASSHTANTEAFFGQGTRLTVV.